The rows below give T cell receptor beta chains drawn from one sample of a study of CD8+CD57+ T cells in acquired aplastic anemia. TCRdb reanalysed the reads using MiXCR and keeps one entry per CDR3 protein. The sample has about 220,000 distinct CDR3 sequences; approximately 35% are singletons. Sequenced material: sorted CD4+, CD8+, or CD8+CD57+ T cells (not recorded which) from PBMCs. These receptors all stem from a human donor in good health, serving as a control. Each CDR3 is given with its conserved first and last residue. The order of the fields is clone size, J gene, V gene, D gene, CDR3 protein, CDR3 DNA. The D gene is left open where the match is weak. Only part of the rows carry a size: once, few, many, or a class if the clone is expanded.

>many|TRBJ1-3|TRBV29-1|.
CSVESGNTIYF
TGCAGCGTTGAATCCGGAAACACCATATATTTT
>.|TRBJ2-1|TRBV11-1|.
CASSVRRDYNGQFF
TGTGCCAGCAGCGTCCGGCGCGACTACAATGGGCAGTTCTTC
>many|TRBJ1-1|TRBV20-1|.
CSASTLQGLDTEAFF
TGCAGTGCTAGCACATTACAGGGTTTGGACACTGAAGCTTTCTTT
>once|TRBJ2-3|TRBV4-3|.
CASSHSGGRTDTQYF
TGCGCCAGCAGCCACTCGGGGGGCCGTACAGATACGCAGTATTTT
>many|TRBJ1-2|TRBV13|.
CASRETTSNYGYTF
TGTGCCAGCAGAGAAACGACAAGTAACTATGGCTACACCTTC
>.|TRBJ2-1|TRBV20-1|TRBD2
CSASVVAGGRNEQFF
TGCAGTGCTAGTGTGGTAGCGGGGGGGCGGAATGAGCAGTTCTTC
>.|TRBJ2-3|TRBV13|TRBD2
CASSSGLAASTDTQYF
TGTGCCAGCAGCTCAGGACTAGCGGCTAGCACAGATACGCAGTATTTT
>many|TRBJ1-4|TRBV20-1|.
CSATGTTILGKLFF
TGCAGTGCCACCGGGACCACGATTCTTGGAAAACTGTTTTTT
>few|TRBJ2-1|TRBV5-4|TRBD2
CASSLLGLAYNEQFF
TGTGCCAGCAGCTTATTGGGACTAGCATACAATGAGCAGTTCTTC
>.|TRBJ2-1|TRBV20-1|.
CSAKTPGLVTYNEQFF
TGCAGTGCTAAGACCCCCGGACTGGTTACTTACAATGAGCAGTTCTTC
>few|TRBJ1-1|TRBV2|.
CASRMGSMGTEAFF
TGTGCCAGCAGAATGGGGTCTATGGGTACTGAAGCTTTCTTT
>many|TRBJ2-6|TRBV2|.
CASRRDSGANVLTF
TGTGCCAGCAGACGGGACTCTGGGGCCAACGTCCTGACTTTC
>.|TRBJ2-5|TRBV14|.
CASSQPGGYETQYF
TGTGCCAGCAGCCAGCCAGGAGGATACGAGACCCAGTACTTC
>few|TRBJ2-2|TRBV7-9|.
CASSLGSLPAELFF
TGTGCCAGCAGCTTAGGGTCACTACCAGCGGAGCTGTTTTTT
>many|TRBJ1-1|TRBV29-1|.
CSAGYMNTEAFF
TGCAGCGCGGGATACATGAACACTGAAGCTTTCTTT
>.|TRBJ1-4|TRBV15|TRBD1
CATSSFRTGEKLFF
TGTGCCACCAGCAGCTTTAGGACAGGGGAAAAACTGTTTTTT
>many|TRBJ1-1|TRBV20-1|TRBD1
CSAHGQGRGLAFF
TGCAGTGCTCACGGACAGGGGAGAGGTTTAGCTTTCTTT
>few|TRBJ1-5|TRBV5-6|.
CASSTARGAGNQPQHF
TGTGCCAGCAGCACCGCGAGGGGCGCGGGCAATCAGCCCCAGCATTTT
>.|TRBJ1-2|TRBV29-1|TRBD1
CSALQGEHYGYTF
TGCAGCGCCCTGCAGGGGGAGCACTATGGCTACACCTTC
>.|TRBJ2-2|TRBV19|.
CASSIASHTGELFF
TGTGCCAGTAGTATTGCCAGTCACACCGGGGAGCTGTTTTTT
>many|TRBJ1-1|TRBV7-9|.
CASSPGPDTEAFF
TGTGCCAGCAGCCCCGGCCCGGACACTGAAGCTTTCTTT
>.|TRBJ2-1|TRBV15|TRBD1
CATSRDRQGAYNEQFF
TGTGCCACCAGCAGAGATCGGCAGGGGGCGTACAATGAGCAGTTCTTC
>.|TRBJ2-7|TRBV20-1|TRBD1
CSAGPRTGGGEQYF
TGCAGTGCTGGCCCCAGGACAGGGGGCGGCGAGCAGTACTTC
>many|TRBJ1-2|TRBV11-2|.
CASSLVERLGYTF
TGTGCCAGCAGCTTAGTGGAGAGGCTGGGCTACACCTTC
>many|TRBJ2-7|TRBV11-2|TRBD2
CASSLVGLAGGDEQYF
TGTGCCAGCAGCTTAGTGGGCCTAGCGGGGGGCGACGAGCAGTACTTC
>.|TRBJ2-7|TRBV20-1|.
CSARSGAYEQYF
TGCAGTGCTAGGTCCGGGGCCTACGAGCAGTACTTC
>.|TRBJ2-7|TRBV5-1|TRBD1
CASSFGQGATYEQYF
TGCGCCAGCAGCTTCGGACAGGGGGCAACGTACGAGCAGTACTTC
>many|TRBJ2-7|TRBV19|.
CASSIGLLHTLTGVDYEQYF
TGTGCCAGTAGTATCGGACTATTACATACGTTAACCGGGGTCGATTACGAGCAGTACTTC
>.|TRBJ2-1|TRBV20-1|.
CSPIDRRSSYNEQFF
TGCAGTCCCATCGACAGGCGGAGCTCCTACAATGAGCAGTTCTTC
>many|TRBJ1-2|TRBV10-3|.
CAIYRENYGYTF
TGTGCCATCTACAGGGAGAACTATGGCTACACCTTC
>.|TRBJ1-1|TRBV20-1|.
CGARGGSVNTEAFF
TGCGGTGCTAGAGGCGGATCAGTGAACACTGAAGCTTTCTTT
>once|TRBJ2-6|TRBV12-3/TRBV12-4|.
CASSKPESGANVLTF
TGTGCCAGCAGCAAACCAGAGTCTGGGGCCAACGTCCTGACTTTC
>.|TRBJ1-2|TRBV11-2|TRBD1
CASSLVYSGQGGTNHGYTF
TGTGCCAGCAGCTTAGTTTATTCGGGACAGGGTGGGACTAACCATGGCTACACCTTC
>many|TRBJ1-2|TRBV2|.
CASKEQSLNYGYTF
TGTGCCAGCAAAGAACAGTCTCTTAACTATGGCTACACCTTC
>few|TRBJ1-5|TRBV6-1|.
CASSEGDGYQPQHF
TGTGCCAGCAGTGAGGGTGACGGGTATCAGCCCCAGCATTTT
>.|TRBJ1-2|TRBV24-1|.
CATSVGGNYGYTF
TGTGCCACCAGTGTTGGGGGGAACTATGGCTACACCTTC
>once|TRBJ2-5|TRBV9|.
CASSVGQETQYF
TGTGCCAGCAGCGTAGGGCAAGAGACCCAGTACTTC
>large|TRBJ2-5|TRBV5-1|TRBD1
CASSKTGDQETQYF
TGTGCCAGTAGTAAGACAGGGGACCAAGAGACCCAGTACTTC
>.|TRBJ1-6|TRBV7-2|TRBD1
CASSLVGTGDSPLHF
TGTGCCAGCAGCTTAGTCGGGACAGGGGACTCACCCCTCCACTTT
>many|TRBJ2-3|TRBV2|TRBD2
CASSPPFGSGSWGIADTQYF
TGTGCCAGCAGTCCACCCTTCGGGAGCGGGAGTTGGGGGATCGCGGATACGCAGTATTTT
>.|TRBJ1-6|TRBV10-3|.
CAISADKVSPLHF
TGTGCCATCAGTGCCGATAAAGTTTCACCCCTCCACTTT